This TCR beta chain was profiled in a study of human T cells and chemical hapten exposure. In the study overall: Patch tests applied 0.01% DPC to the upper back, read at 6 days. Predominantly women, the patients had alopecia areata, totalis or universalis.

General study findings and limits: Among expanded TCRs, significantly more large CDR3 similarity clusters formed than among controls. More PT1 expanded TCRs went with higher patch test scores.

This clonotype was observed at least ten times. The antigen is not known. Via MiXCR, TCRdb re-called the RACE reads, giving one row per CDR3 protein. This table holds 62,000 or so distinct CDR3 sequences, over 9.5% found once. Trimming left V 1 base short and J 0 bases short, with 10 bases between. CDR1 and CDR2 from the germline V gene are SEHNR and FQNEAQ (reference sequence). This CDR3 is 16 amino acids long. Time point defined: pre-sensitization, week 0. The treatment was: therapeutic diphenylcyclopropenone sensitization with weekly scalp DPC. Specimen: whole blood, collected in connection with sensitization to the hapten diphenylcyclopropenone (DPC). The chain employs TRBV7-9 and TRBJ1-3; D ambiguous. The receptor's source is a woman aged 45-59 years with alopecia areata. Some clones in this sample may be carry-over from other donors' samples. In DNA form, the CDR3 reads TGTGCCAGCAGCTTAGACTCGGGGAGCTCTGGAAACACCATATATTTT. Translation: CASSLDSGSSGNTIYF. The full variable domain, in which reference TRBV7-9 and TRBJ1-3 provide the parts outside the CDR3, is DTGVSQNPRHKITKRGQNVTFRCDPISEHNRLYWYRQTLGQGPEFLTYFQNEAQLEKSRLLSDRFSAERPKGSFSTLEIQRTEQGDSAMYLCASSLDSGSSGNTIYFGEGSWLTVV.